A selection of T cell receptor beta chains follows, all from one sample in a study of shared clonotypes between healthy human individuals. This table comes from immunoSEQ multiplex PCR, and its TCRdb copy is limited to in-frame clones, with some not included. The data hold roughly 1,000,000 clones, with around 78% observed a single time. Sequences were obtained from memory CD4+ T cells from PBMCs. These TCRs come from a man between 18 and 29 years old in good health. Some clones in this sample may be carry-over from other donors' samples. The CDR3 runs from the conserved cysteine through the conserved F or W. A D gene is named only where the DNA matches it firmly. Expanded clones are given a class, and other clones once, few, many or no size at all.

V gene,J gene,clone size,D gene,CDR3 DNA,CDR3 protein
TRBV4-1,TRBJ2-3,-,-,TGCGCCAGCAGCCAAGTTTCAGGGCCCTCCGGGGCGCAGTATTTT,CASSQVSGPSGAQYF
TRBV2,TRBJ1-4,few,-,TGTGCCTCCCACAGGGAGACTAATGAAAAACTGTTTTTT,CASHRETNEKLFF
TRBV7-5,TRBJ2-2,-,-,TGTGTCAGAAAAACACAGGGGGCCGGGGAGCTGTTTTTT,CVRKTQGAGELFF
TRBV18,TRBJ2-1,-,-,TGTGCCAGCTCACTAGGACAGCTGTACAATGAGCAGTTCTTC,CASSLGQLYNEQFF
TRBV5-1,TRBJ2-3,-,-,TGCGCCAGCAGCATTGGGGCGGGCACAGATACGCAGTATTTT,CASSIGAGTDTQYF
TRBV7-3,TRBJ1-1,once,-,TGTGCCAGCAGCTTATTTAGGGACACTGAAGCTTTCTTT,CASSLFRDTEAFF
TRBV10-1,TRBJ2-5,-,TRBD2,TGCGCCAGCAGAATCACTAGCGGGAGGGCCGGGAAGACCCAGTACTTC,CASRITSGRAGKTQYF
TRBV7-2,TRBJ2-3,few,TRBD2,TGTGCCAGCAGCTTCCTAGCGGGAGGGCCAGATACGCAGTATTTT,CASSFLAGGPDTQYF
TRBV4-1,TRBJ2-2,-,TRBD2,TGCGCCAGCAGCCAAGTCGGCGGGAGGAAGAGAGCCGGGGAGCTGTTTTTT,CASSQVGGRKRAGELFF
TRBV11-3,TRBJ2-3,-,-,TGTGCCAGCAGCTCTGACCGGGGACGACGGACAGATACGCAGTATTTT,CASSSDRGRRTDTQYF
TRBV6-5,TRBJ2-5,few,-,TGTGCCAGCAGTCCCGCTTCGCCCCCAGAGACCCAGTACTTC,CASSPASPPETQYF